The rows below give T cell receptor beta chains drawn from one sample of a study of shared clonotypes between healthy human individuals. Data came from immunoSEQ multiplex PCR; TCRdb stores just in-frame clones and leaves some out. The table includes around 100,000 clones, less than 80% detected once. The sequencing input was memory CD8+ T cells sorted from blood. All receptors come from a woman in her twenties or thirties in good health. Both conserved end residues are trimmed from each CDR3. Fields, in order: V gene, J gene, CDR3 protein.

TRBV4-1	TRBJ1-2	ASSQPGRHLGYGYT
TRBV29-1	TRBJ2-7	SVEALGISSYEQY
TRBV11-2	TRBJ2-7	ASSPSTGGYEQY
TRBV27	TRBJ2-1	ASRGEARGEQF
TRBV25-1	TRBJ2-3	ASSDGRPTDTQY
TRBV7-8	TRBJ2-7	ASSSDRGYEQY
TRBV7-8	TRBJ1-5	ASSLIGTPMEPQH
TRBV7-8	TRBJ2-1	ASSARHGSFWF
TRBV18	TRBJ1-2	ASSPDSTPLYGYT
TRBV5-4	TRBJ2-7	ASSSASGSSYEQY
TRBV14	TRBJ1-1	ASSQIFETGEAF
TRBV6-4	TRBJ2-1	ASSELPSAPQV
TRBV18	TRBJ2-5	ASSPRAGGTIKETQY
TRBV7-8	TRBJ2-7	ASSIGTSASYEQY
TRBV7-6	TRBJ2-2	ASSTTKTSGSLDTGELF
TRBV9	TRBJ2-3	ASSDNLVYTQY
TRBV28	TRBJ1-4	ASNPRGAANEKLF
TRBV6-1	TRBJ1-2	ASSQQGNYGYT
TRBV27	TRBJ2-7	ASRQEDSGEQY
TRBV10-3	TRBJ1-4	AISGGGEKLF
TRBV4-1	TRBJ2-5	ASSQGSLQETQY
TRBV27	TRBJ2-7	ASSETGTSYEQY
TRBV9	TRBJ1-1	ASSPRALVDTEAF
TRBV19	TRBJ2-1	ASSIAGAYNEQF
TRBV25-1	TRBJ2-7	ASSEDNLPGQIYEQY
TRBV19	TRBJ2-1	ASSMRALAAERNEQF
TRBV6-5	-	ASSSRGTAYEQY
TRBV5-1	TRBJ2-5	ASSFALAGGSETQY
TRBV11-2	TRBJ2-7	ASSLGSYEQY
TRBV29-1	TRBJ2-7	SVGTVTSYEQY
TRBV5-1	TRBJ2-1	ASSWDYSAEQF
TRBV25-1	TRBJ1-4	ASSGIRRDRGLEKLF
TRBV7-8	TRBJ1-2	ASSLGSANYGYT
TRBV7-9	TRBJ2-7	ASSLYQGPSYEQY
TRBV7-9	TRBJ2-2	ASSSTSGELF
TRBV7-9	TRBJ1-1	ASRGKGGGGENTEAF
TRBV27	TRBJ1-5	ASSLSSLGPQH
TRBV25-1	TRBJ2-7	ASSDLGREQY
TRBV6-6	TRBJ1-5	ASSYLTPGNQPQH
TRBV19	TRBJ2-7	ASSGSSHEQY
TRBV28	TRBJ1-3	ASSETGGSGNTIY
TRBV6-1	TRBJ2-1	ASLLDDNEQF
TRBV25-1	TRBJ2-1	ASSEQGLATYNEQF
TRBV28	TRBJ1-5	ASSRPGDRGRASNQPQH
TRBV6-1	TRBJ1-5	ASSPEYSNQPQH
TRBV7-9	TRBJ2-1	ASSLRRSSYNEQF
TRBV28	TRBJ2-7	ASSLTPVSYEQY